The rows below give T cell receptor beta chains drawn from one sample of a study of T-cell reconstitution after alpha-beta-depleted transplantation in children. TCRdb re-analysed the PCR reads in MiXCR, keeping a single row per CDR3 protein. The table shows about 610,000 distinct CDR3 sequences, with about 10% occurring only once. This specimen consisted of PBMCs from the stem cell graft donor, obtained from the stem cell graft. Receptors originate from a human donor who donated a stem cell graft to a child with acute myeloid leukemia. The CDR3 runs from the conserved cysteine through the conserved F or W. A D gene is named only where the DNA matches it firmly. Clone size is not always given. Where it is, it says once, few, many or a class for expanded clones.

abundance: -
j_gene: TRBJ1-2
v_gene: TRBV4-3
d_gene: -
CDR3nt: TGCGCCAGCAGCCCTTCCCGGGGAGAAGTCTATGGCTACACCTTC
CDR3aa: CASSPSRGEVYGYTF

abundance: -
j_gene: TRBJ2-7
v_gene: TRBV6-5
d_gene: TRBD1
CDR3nt: TGTGCCAGCAGTTATTTCCAGGGGGCCTACGAGCAGTACTTC
CDR3aa: CASSYFQGAYEQYF

abundance: many
j_gene: TRBJ1-5
v_gene: TRBV6-2/TRBV6-3
d_gene: TRBD1
CDR3nt: TGTGCCAGCAGTCGGATTTGGACAGGGGGAAGCAATCAGCCCCAGCATTTT
CDR3aa: CASSRIWTGGSNQPQHF

abundance: few
j_gene: TRBJ2-4
v_gene: TRBV6-4
d_gene: TRBD1
CDR3nt: TGTGCCAGCAGTGACTTCGGACAGGGAGGTGGTGCCAAAAACATTCAGTACTTC
CDR3aa: CASSDFGQGGGAKNIQYF

abundance: few
j_gene: TRBJ1-1
v_gene: TRBV15
d_gene: -
CDR3nt: TGTGCCACCAGCATTCTACAGGGTAGGGACACTGAAGCTTTCTTT
CDR3aa: CATSILQGRDTEAFF

abundance: many
j_gene: TRBJ2-3
v_gene: TRBV28
d_gene: TRBD1
CDR3nt: TGTGCCAGCAGTTCGTCCGGGACAGGGAAGGCAGATACGCAGTATTTT
CDR3aa: CASSSSGTGKADTQYF

abundance: many
j_gene: TRBJ2-7
v_gene: TRBV10-3
d_gene: -
CDR3nt: TGTGCCATCAGTGATAGAGGGGCGAGCTCCTACGAGCAGTACTTC
CDR3aa: CAISDRGASSYEQYF

abundance: many
j_gene: TRBJ2-1
v_gene: TRBV6-2/TRBV6-3
d_gene: -
CDR3nt: TGTGCCAGCAGTTATCGGAGACTAACCTACAATGAGCAGTTCTTC
CDR3aa: CASSYRRLTYNEQFF

abundance: many
j_gene: TRBJ1-2
v_gene: TRBV28
d_gene: -
CDR3nt: TGTGCCAGCAGTTTATCGGAGCGTGTCTATGGCTACACCTTC
CDR3aa: CASSLSERVYGYTF

abundance: many
j_gene: TRBJ2-7
v_gene: TRBV28
d_gene: TRBD2
CDR3nt: TGTGCCAGCAGTCCCGGAAAGCCGGGGTCTTCCGGGAGGGGGATCTACGAGCAGTACTTC
CDR3aa: CASSPGKPGSSGRGIYEQYF